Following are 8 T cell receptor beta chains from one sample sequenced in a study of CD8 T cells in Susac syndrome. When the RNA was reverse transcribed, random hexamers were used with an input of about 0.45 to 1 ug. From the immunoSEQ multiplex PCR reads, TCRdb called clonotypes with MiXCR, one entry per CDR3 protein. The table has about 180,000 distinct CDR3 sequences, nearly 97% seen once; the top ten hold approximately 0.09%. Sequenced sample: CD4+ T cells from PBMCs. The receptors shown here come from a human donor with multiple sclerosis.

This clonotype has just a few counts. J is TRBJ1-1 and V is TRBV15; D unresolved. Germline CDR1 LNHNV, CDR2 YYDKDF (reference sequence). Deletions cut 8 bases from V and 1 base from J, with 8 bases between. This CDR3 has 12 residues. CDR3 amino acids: CATRYPNTEAFF. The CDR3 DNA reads TGTGCCACCCGTTACCCGAACACTGAAGCTTTCTTT.

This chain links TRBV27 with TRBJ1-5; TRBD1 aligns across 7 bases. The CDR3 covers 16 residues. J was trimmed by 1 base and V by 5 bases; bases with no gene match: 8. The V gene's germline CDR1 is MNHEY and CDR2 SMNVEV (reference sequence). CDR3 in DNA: TGTGCCAGCAGTAGGGACAGAGAAGCCAGCAATCAGCCCCAGCATTTT. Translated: CASSRDREASNQPQHF.

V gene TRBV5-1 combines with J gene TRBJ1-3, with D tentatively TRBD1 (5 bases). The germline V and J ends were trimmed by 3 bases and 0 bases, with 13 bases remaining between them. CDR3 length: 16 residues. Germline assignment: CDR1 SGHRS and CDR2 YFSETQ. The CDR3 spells CASSSTDILSGNTIYF. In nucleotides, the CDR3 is TGCGCCAGCAGCTCGACGGACATCCTCTCTGGAAACACCATATATTTT.

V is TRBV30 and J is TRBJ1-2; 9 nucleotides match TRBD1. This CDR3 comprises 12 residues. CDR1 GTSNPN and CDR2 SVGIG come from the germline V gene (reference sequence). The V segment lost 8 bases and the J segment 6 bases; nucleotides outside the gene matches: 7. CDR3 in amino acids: CANGQGIDGYTF. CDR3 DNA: TGTGCCAACGGACAGGGGATAGATGGCTACACCTTC.

CDR3 coding DNA: TGTGCCTGGAGTTGGCGGACAGGGACGCCAAACTATGGCTACACCTTC. Translation: CAWSWRTGTPNYGYTF. This sequence joins TRBV30 and TRBJ1-2, with 8 bases fitting TRBD1. The CDR3 covers 16 residues. Trimming at V came to 2 bases and at J to 2 bases, leaving 10 bases not matched to a gene. Germline V gives CDR1 GTSNPN, CDR2 SVGIG (reference sequence).

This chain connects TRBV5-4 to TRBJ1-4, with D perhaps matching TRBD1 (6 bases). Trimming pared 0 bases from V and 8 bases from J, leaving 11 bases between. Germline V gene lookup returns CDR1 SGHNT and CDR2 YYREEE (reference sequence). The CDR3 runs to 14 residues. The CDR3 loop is CASSLEQGGEKLFF. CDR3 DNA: TGTGCCAGCAGCTTGGAACAGGGAGGCGAAAAACTGTTTTTT.

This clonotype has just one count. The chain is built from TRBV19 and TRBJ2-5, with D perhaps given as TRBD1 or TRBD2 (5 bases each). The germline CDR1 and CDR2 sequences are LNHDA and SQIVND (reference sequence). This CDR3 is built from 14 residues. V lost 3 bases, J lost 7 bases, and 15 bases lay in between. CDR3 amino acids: CASSMMGEQRTQYF. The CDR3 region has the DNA TGTGCCAGTAGTATGATGGGGGAGCAGCGGACCCAGTACTTC.

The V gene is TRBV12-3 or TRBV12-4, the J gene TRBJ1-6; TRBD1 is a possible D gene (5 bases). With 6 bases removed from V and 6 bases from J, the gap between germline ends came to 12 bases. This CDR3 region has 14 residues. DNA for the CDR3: TGTGCCAGCAGCTACACAGACAGTAATTCACCCCTCCACTTT. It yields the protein CASSYTDSNSPLHF.